This T cell receptor beta chain was identified in a study of blood T cell repertoires in COVID-19. Turning to the study itself: PBMCs, B-cell-depleted T cells, or T cells were the source of the cDNA or gDNA that made up the material.

A Seattle source enrolled patients during active infection and followed them longitudinally. How the authors handled the data: Reference gene primer amplification gave nucleated cell count estimates. Clones were read by immunoSEQ multiplex PCR, and TCRdb kept only the in-frame ones, dropping some. Clonal size and the V and J genes are those of that table, whereas D and trimming came from the DNA. This repertoire shows around 180,000 clones, approximately 81% found once; its top ten account for 15% to 20%. This TCR came from a person aged 70 to 80 with COVID-19, enrolled during active disease. Material: peripheral blood.

The CDR3 loop reads CASSIGQYNSPLHF. CDR3 DNA: TGTGCCAGCAGCATTGGACAGTATAATTCACCCCTCCACTTT. This sequence joins TRBV11-2 and TRBJ1-6, with D possibly TRBD1 on 6 matching bases. Trimming shortened V by 5 bases and J by 4 bases, and 9 bases separated the two germline ends. Germline lookup yields CDR1 SGHAT and CDR2 FQNNGV. This CDR3 is 14 amino acids long. The full variable domain, with the rest looked up from reference TRBV11-2 and TRBJ1-6, is EAGVAQSPRYKIIEKRQSVAFWCNPISGHATLYWYQQILGQGPKLLIQFQNNGVVDDSQLPKDRFSAERLKGVDSTLKIQPAKLEDSAVYLCASSIGQYNSPLHFGNGTRLTVT.